Listed below are T cell receptor beta chains from one sample, sequenced in a study of blood T cell repertoires in COVID-19. TCRdb's copy holds only in-frame clones and misses some; the assay was immunoSEQ multiplex PCR. Altogether about 180,000 clones are present, about 82% being singletons, with the ten largest covering 7% to 10%. The sequenced sample was PBMCs or T cells enriched from blood (not recorded which). Receptor source: a woman under 40 who had recovered from COVID-19. CDR3s include the opening cysteine and the closing phenylalanine or tryptophan. D genes are given only for firm matches. The listing skips clone size in some rows; elsewhere it reads once, few, many or a size class.

j_gene: TRBJ2-1; d_gene: -; v_gene: TRBV29-1; abundance: -; CDR3nt: TGCAGCGTTTTTACCCGCGATGAGCAGTTCTTC; CDR3aa: CSVFTRDEQFF
j_gene: TRBJ1-6; d_gene: -; v_gene: TRBV15; abundance: -; CDR3nt: TGTGCCACCAGCAGAGATGGAGGGAATAATTCACCCCTCCACTTT; CDR3aa: CATSRDGGNNSPLHF
j_gene: TRBJ1-1; d_gene: TRBD1; v_gene: TRBV5-1; abundance: -; CDR3nt: TGCGCCAGCAGCGCGCGAAGGACAGGGGGCCTCACTGAAGCTTTCTTT; CDR3aa: CASSARRTGGLTEAFF
j_gene: TRBJ2-2; d_gene: TRBD2; v_gene: TRBV24-1; abundance: -; CDR3nt: TGTGCCACCAGTGATATGACTAGCGGAGGCACCGGGGAGCTGTTTTTT; CDR3aa: CATSDMTSGGTGELFF
j_gene: TRBJ2-1; d_gene: -; v_gene: TRBV28; abundance: -; CDR3nt: TGTGCCAGCAGTTTCGGGACAAATACCCAGTTCTTC; CDR3aa: CASSFGTNTQFF
j_gene: TRBJ2-1; d_gene: -; v_gene: TRBV7-3; abundance: -; CDR3nt: TGTGCCAGCAGCTTAACAGGACTGAGAACAAATGAGCAGTTCTTC; CDR3aa: CASSLTGLRTNEQFF
j_gene: TRBJ2-2; d_gene: -; v_gene: TRBV7-3; abundance: -; CDR3nt: TGTGCCAGCAGCTTAGGGACGGAGGGTCCGAACACCGGGGAGCTGTTTTTT; CDR3aa: CASSLGTEGPNTGELFF
j_gene: TRBJ1-3; d_gene: TRBD1; v_gene: TRBV5-8; abundance: -; CDR3nt: TGTGCCAGCAGCGTAGACAGGGGACGGGGCACCATATATTTT; CDR3aa: CASSVDRGRGTIYF
j_gene: TRBJ2-5; d_gene: -; v_gene: TRBV7-6; abundance: -; CDR3nt: TGTGCCAGCAGCACCCCACTAGAGACCCAGTACTTC; CDR3aa: CASSTPLETQYF
j_gene: TRBJ2-7; d_gene: -; v_gene: TRBV28; abundance: few; CDR3nt: TGTGCCAGCAGTTTACCCGACATATACGAGCAGTACTTC; CDR3aa: CASSLPDIYEQYF
j_gene: TRBJ2-2; d_gene: -; v_gene: TRBV14; abundance: -; CDR3nt: TGTGCCAGCAGCCAAGATGACGGGAGTGTTGCGGGTACCGGGGAGCTGTTTTTT; CDR3aa: CASSQDDGSVAGTGELFF
j_gene: TRBJ1-2; d_gene: TRBD1; v_gene: TRBV7-9; abundance: once; CDR3nt: TGTGCCAGCAGCCCGAGGACAGGCGAAAGCATCTATGGCTACACCTTC; CDR3aa: CASSPRTGESIYGYTF
j_gene: TRBJ2-7; d_gene: TRBD2; v_gene: TRBV19; abundance: -; CDR3nt: TGTGCCAGTAGTATAGCAGCGGGGATTTTCTACGAGCAGTACTTC; CDR3aa: CASSIAAGIFYEQYF
j_gene: TRBJ1-5; d_gene: -; v_gene: TRBV19; abundance: few; CDR3nt: TGTGCCAGTAGCTGGAGCGGGGGCAATCAGCCCCAGCATTTT; CDR3aa: CASSWSGGNQPQHF
j_gene: TRBJ2-2; d_gene: TRBD2; v_gene: TRBV5-6; abundance: -; CDR3nt: TGTGCCAGCAGCCGGACTAGCGGGAGCACCGGGGAGCTGTTTTTT; CDR3aa: CASSRTSGSTGELFF
j_gene: TRBJ2-7; d_gene: -; v_gene: TRBV7-9; abundance: -; CDR3nt: TGTGCCAGCAGCGGCAGGGGAACCTCCTACGAGCAGTACTTC; CDR3aa: CASSGRGTSYEQYF
j_gene: TRBJ2-1; d_gene: -; v_gene: TRBV7-8; abundance: -; CDR3nt: TGTGCCAGCAGCCCCTCGACAGATGAGCAGTTCTTC; CDR3aa: CASSPSTDEQFF
j_gene: TRBJ2-7; d_gene: TRBD1; v_gene: TRBV19; abundance: -; CDR3nt: TGTGCCAGTAGACTCTCCGGACAGGGCATCTACGAGCAGTACTTC; CDR3aa: CASRLSGQGIYEQYF
j_gene: TRBJ2-2; d_gene: -; v_gene: TRBV28; abundance: -; CDR3nt: TGTGCCAGCAGCAATACAGGGACCGGGGAGCTGTTTTTT; CDR3aa: CASSNTGTGELFF
j_gene: TRBJ2-5; d_gene: TRBD1; v_gene: TRBV4-2; abundance: -; CDR3nt: TGTGCCAGCAGCCAAACCGCAAGCAGACAGGGGGCCGGGGTGACCCAGTACTTC; CDR3aa: CASSQTASRQGAGVTQYF
j_gene: TRBJ1-3; d_gene: -; v_gene: TRBV7-9; abundance: -; CDR3nt: TGTGCCAGCAGCCCCCCCGACGGGGTAGCCATATATTTT; CDR3aa: CASSPPDGVAIYF
j_gene: TRBJ2-1; d_gene: TRBD2; v_gene: TRBV28; abundance: -; CDR3nt: TGTGCCAGCAGTTCCTGGACTAGCGGGAGAAACAATGAGCAGTTCTTC; CDR3aa: CASSSWTSGRNNEQFF
j_gene: TRBJ2-7; d_gene: TRBD1; v_gene: TRBV28; abundance: few; CDR3nt: TGTGCCAGCAGTTTATTCCGGACAGGGGGCACCTACGAGCAGTACTTC; CDR3aa: CASSLFRTGGTYEQYF
j_gene: TRBJ1-2; d_gene: TRBD1; v_gene: TRBV27; abundance: -; CDR3nt: TGTGCCAGCAGTTTATGGGACAGGGAAACACTGGAGAAAGAGGGATATACTAACTATGGCTACACCTTC; CDR3aa: CASSLWDRETLEKEGYTNYGYTF
j_gene: TRBJ2-2; d_gene: -; v_gene: TRBV6-5; abundance: few; CDR3nt: TGTGCCAGCAGTACCGCGTCCCACAACACCGGGGAGCTGTTTTTT; CDR3aa: CASSTASHNTGELFF
j_gene: TRBJ2-1; d_gene: TRBD2; v_gene: TRBV6-2/TRBV6-3; abundance: -; CDR3nt: TGTGCCAGCAGTTACTGGACTAGCGGGAGAAATGAGCAGTTCTTC; CDR3aa: CASSYWTSGRNEQFF
j_gene: TRBJ2-1; d_gene: -; v_gene: TRBV25-1; abundance: -; CDR3nt: TGTGCCAGCACCCCCAGTGACAGAGCTTACAATGAGCAGTTCTTC; CDR3aa: CASTPSDRAYNEQFF
j_gene: TRBJ1-3; d_gene: -; v_gene: TRBV4-1; abundance: -; CDR3nt: TGCGCCAGCAGCCAGGCAGGGCTCTCTGGAAACACCATATATTTT; CDR3aa: CASSQAGLSGNTIYF
j_gene: TRBJ2-1; d_gene: -; v_gene: TRBV14; abundance: -; CDR3nt: TGTGCCAGCAGCCCGACGACGGGAGACAATGAGCAGTTCTTC; CDR3aa: CASSPTTGDNEQFF
j_gene: TRBJ2-7; d_gene: -; v_gene: TRBV9; abundance: -; CDR3nt: TGTGCCAGCAGCGTAGCCCCGGGATTGGGAACCTACGAGCAGTACTTC; CDR3aa: CASSVAPGLGTYEQYF
j_gene: TRBJ2-2; d_gene: -; v_gene: TRBV19; abundance: -; CDR3nt: TGTGCCAGTAGTCCCCAGGGGCCGCCGGGGACCGGGGAGCTGTTTTTT; CDR3aa: CASSPQGPPGTGELFF
j_gene: TRBJ2-3; d_gene: TRBD1; v_gene: TRBV28; abundance: -; CDR3nt: TGTGCCAGCAGCCCAGCTGGCTCCAGGGGGTTCGGCACAGATACGCAGTATTTT; CDR3aa: CASSPAGSRGFGTDTQYF
j_gene: TRBJ2-6; d_gene: -; v_gene: TRBV6-2/TRBV6-3; abundance: -; CDR3nt: TGTGCCAGCAGTTTGGCCGGGCCTCTGAGGGCTGGGGCCAACGTCCTGACTTTC; CDR3aa: CASSLAGPLRAGANVLTF
j_gene: TRBJ1-1; d_gene: -; v_gene: TRBV5-1; abundance: few; CDR3nt: TGCGCCAGCAGCTTACGGGAGAACACTGAAGCTTTCTTT; CDR3aa: CASSLRENTEAFF
j_gene: TRBJ2-3; d_gene: TRBD1; v_gene: TRBV28; abundance: -; CDR3nt: TGTGCCAGCAGTTTATCCGGGACAGGGTGGGGCACAGATACGCAGTATTTT; CDR3aa: CASSLSGTGWGTDTQYF
j_gene: TRBJ2-2; d_gene: -; v_gene: TRBV15; abundance: -; CDR3nt: TGTGCCACCAGCACCGGGGAGGCGAACGGGGAGCTGTTTTTT; CDR3aa: CATSTGEANGELFF
j_gene: TRBJ2-7; d_gene: TRBD1; v_gene: TRBV2; abundance: -; CDR3nt: TGTGCCAGCAGCTCCGGGACAGACTCCTACGAGCAGTACTTC; CDR3aa: CASSSGTDSYEQYF
j_gene: TRBJ1-2; d_gene: TRBD1; v_gene: TRBV2; abundance: -; CDR3nt: TGTGCCAGCAATCGATGGCCAGGGGGAACCTATGGCTACACCTTC; CDR3aa: CASNRWPGGTYGYTF
j_gene: TRBJ2-2; d_gene: TRBD2; v_gene: TRBV19; abundance: many; CDR3nt: TGTGCCAGTAGTCCGACCGGGACTAGCGGGAAAGGGGAGCTGTTTTTT; CDR3aa: CASSPTGTSGKGELFF
j_gene: TRBJ1-3; d_gene: -; v_gene: TRBV13; abundance: -; CDR3nt: TGTGCCAGCAGCTTACAGGGTATGAGTGTCGGAAACACCATATATTTT; CDR3aa: CASSLQGMSVGNTIYF
j_gene: TRBJ2-1; d_gene: TRBD2; v_gene: TRBV13; abundance: -; CDR3nt: TGTGCCAGCAGCTCCACTAGCGGCCCGGGCGGTGAGCAGTTCTTC; CDR3aa: CASSSTSGPGGEQFF
j_gene: TRBJ1-2; d_gene: -; v_gene: TRBV5-4; abundance: -; CDR3nt: TGTGCCAGCAGAGCGCCTGAGGATATCTATGGCTACACCTTC; CDR3aa: CASRAPEDIYGYTF
j_gene: TRBJ2-7; d_gene: TRBD2; v_gene: TRBV5-6; abundance: -; CDR3nt: TGTGCCAGCATCGCGGGAGGGCGGGGAATCGGCGAGCAGTACTTC; CDR3aa: CASIAGGRGIGEQYF
j_gene: TRBJ2-1; d_gene: TRBD2; v_gene: TRBV5-1; abundance: few; CDR3nt: TGCGCCAGCAGCGCCGGGACTAGCGACTACAATGAGCAGTTCTTC; CDR3aa: CASSAGTSDYNEQFF
j_gene: TRBJ2-1; d_gene: TRBD2; v_gene: TRBV7-3; abundance: -; CDR3nt: TGTGCCAGCAGCTTAACGGCGGGAGTCCCAGGCAATGAGCAGTTCTTC; CDR3aa: CASSLTAGVPGNEQFF
j_gene: TRBJ1-1; d_gene: -; v_gene: TRBV7-8; abundance: -; CDR3nt: TGTGCCAGCAGCTGGTGGGGCCCGGACACTGAAGCTTTCTTT; CDR3aa: CASSWWGPDTEAFF